This TCR beta chain was recorded in a study of T-cell memory formation after mild COVID-19. At the level of the study: Across donors, TCR clusters were largely donor specific. Overall study findings and caveats: Whereas later expanders leaned CD4+, clones contracting day 15 to 85 showed a balanced CD4/CD8 makeup. The pre-infection memory compartment contained some responding clones, suggesting cross-reactive memory joined.

In regard to this clonotype: What it binds is unknown. The junction departs from the called germline gene at one end, perhaps through a read error.

TCRdb re-called the 5' RACE reads with MiXCR, one entry per CDR3 protein. The sample includes hundreds of thousands of distinct CDR3 sequences, around 27% of them seen just once. What was sequenced was PBMCs or a T cell subset sorted from them (not recorded which). The TCR originated in an adult woman who had mild COVID-19 (a few samples of this study predate the infection). Cell type and time point are not known.

The CDR3: CASSSAGTGQSF. As DNA, the CDR3 is TGTGCCAGCAGCTCAGCCGGGACAGGCCAGTCTTTT. The chain employs TRBV7-9 and TRBJ1-1, with TRBD1 identical over 8 bases. This CDR3 has 12 amino acids. Germline CDR1 SEHNR, CDR2 FQNEAQ (reference sequence).